The rows below give T cell receptor beta chains drawn from one sample of a study of blood T cell repertoires in COVID-19. Method: immunoSEQ multiplex PCR; TCRdb's copy keeps in-frame clones and lacks some. The table lists over 25,000 clones, roughly nine tenths of them singletons, with 3% to 4% in the top ten. Sequencing was done on a sample of peripheral blood. These TCRs come from a man aged 55 to 70 with acute or convalescent COVID-19. The CDR3 runs from the conserved cysteine through the conserved F or W. The D gene is left open where the match is weak. Only some rows state a clone size, as once, few, many or a class for expanded clones.

clone size: -
V gene: TRBV3-1/TRBV3-2
D gene: TRBD1
J gene: TRBJ2-1
CDR3 protein: CASSLRQGTYNEQFF

clone size: -
V gene: TRBV16
D gene: TRBD1
J gene: TRBJ1-3
CDR3 protein: CASSQTGAGNTIYF

clone size: -
V gene: TRBV7-3
D gene: TRBD2
J gene: TRBJ2-1
CDR3 protein: CASSSQRGSGNEQFF

clone size: once
V gene: TRBV5-1
D gene: -
J gene: TRBJ2-7
CDR3 protein: CASSLWVRETVSYEQYF

clone size: -
V gene: TRBV19
D gene: -
J gene: TRBJ2-5
CDR3 protein: CASSIDTFGETQYF

clone size: -
V gene: TRBV19
D gene: TRBD2
J gene: TRBJ2-1
CDR3 protein: CASRFGGSYNEQFF

clone size: -
V gene: TRBV6-5
D gene: TRBD1
J gene: TRBJ1-2
CDR3 protein: CASSYSSGGYGYTF

clone size: -
V gene: TRBV4-1
D gene: -
J gene: TRBJ2-7
CDR3 protein: CASSQDSRGTSYEQYF

clone size: -
V gene: TRBV28
D gene: -
J gene: TRBJ2-2
CDR3 protein: CASNPWLAAGELFF

clone size: -
V gene: TRBV5-1
D gene: TRBD1
J gene: TRBJ2-3
CDR3 protein: CASSLDRGLSADTQYF

clone size: -
V gene: TRBV4-1
D gene: -
J gene: TRBJ1-2
CDR3 protein: CASSQDLVSGYTF

clone size: -
V gene: TRBV11-3
D gene: TRBD2
J gene: TRBJ2-1
CDR3 protein: CASSPWTSGRGSNEQFF

clone size: -
V gene: TRBV4-1
D gene: TRBD1
J gene: TRBJ1-5
CDR3 protein: CASSQDMTGEGQPQHF

clone size: -
V gene: TRBV7-3
D gene: -
J gene: TRBJ2-2
CDR3 protein: CASRKGLNTGELFF

clone size: -
V gene: TRBV3-1/TRBV3-2
D gene: -
J gene: TRBJ1-4
CDR3 protein: CASSRGRGLLF